This T cell receptor beta chain originates from a study of OX40 agonist ivuxolimab in advanced cancers. Across the whole study: A male proportion of about 80% was recorded, with mean age approximately 57 years and range about 23 to 90.

CDR3 length equals 14 residues. CDR1 and CDR2 from the germline V gene are SGHRS and YFSETQ. Trimming removed 6 bases at V and 5 bases at J, with 17 bases between. Some clones are missing from TCRdb's copy, which holds only in-frame ones; the method was immunoSEQ multiplex PCR. The sample lists around 100,000 clones; more than 85% were seen once. Worth noting for this clone: Its antigen remains unidentified.

Points from the study as a whole: The study observed clonal expansion of CD4+ and CD8+ blood T cells by week 6 at 0.1 to 3.0 mg/kg. Normalized T-cell clonal expansion was also low in a subset of nonresponders.

The source is an adult with an advanced solid tumor such as melanoma, head and neck, liver or kidney cancer. Specimen: CD4+ or CD8+ T cells sorted from blood, collected in a trial of the OX40 agonist ivuxolimab. The chain couples TRBV5-1 to TRBJ1-1; a weak D match, TRBD1 (6 bases). The CDR3 sequence: CASKTGTLGTEAFF. CDR3 in DNA: TGCGCCAGCAAAACCGGGACACTTGGGACTGAAGCTTTCTTT.